Each of the 11 T cell receptor beta chains below was sequenced from the same sample in a study of blood T cell repertoires in COVID-19. Assay used: immunoSEQ multiplex PCR; TCRdb lists only in-frame clones, some missing. The sample has more than 100,000 clones; about 90% are singletons. Sample: peripheral blood. These receptor sequences come from a human donor in a cohort sampled during active COVID-19.

This rearrangement joins TRBV5-1 to TRBJ1-6; 7 nucleotides align to TRBD1. V shed 0 bases and J 5 bases; nucleotides not matched to a gene: 2. The CDR3 is 15 residues long. CDR1 SGHRS and CDR2 YFSETQ come from the germline V gene. CDR3 DNA: TGCGCCAGCAGCTTGGACGACAGGGATAATTCACCCCTCCACTTT. Translation gives CASSLDDRDNSPLHF. Looking up the rest from reference TRBV5-1 and TRBJ1-6 gives the full variable domain: KAGVTQTPRYLIKTRGQQVTLSCSPISGHRSVSWYQQTPGQGLQFLFEYFSETQRNKGNFPGRFSGRQFSNSRSEMNVSTLELGDSALYLCASSLDDRDNSPLHFGNGTRLTVT.

This sequence joins TRBV12-3 or TRBV12-4 and TRBJ2-1; D is uncertain. This CDR3 comprises 13 residues. The V end was cut by 6 bases, the J end by 7 bases, with 13 bases between. CDR3 sequence: CASSPNRWNEQFF. In DNA, the CDR3 is TGTGCCAGCAGCCCTAACCGGTGGAATGAGCAGTTCTTC.

The CDR3 coding sequence is TGTGCCAGCAGACTAGCTGGGGCCCCAGGGACCCAGTACTTC. The encoded protein is CASRLAGAPGTQYF. V gene TRBV3-1 (or the pseudogene TRBV3-2) combines with J gene TRBJ2-5; D may be TRBD2 (6 bases). Germline values: CDR1 LGHDT, CDR2 YNNKEL (reference sequence). The CDR3 has 14 residues. Between the trimmed V and J ends, which lost 6 bases and 7 bases, there was a span of 18 bases.

CDR3 sequence: CASSGQGAPGGYTF. The CDR3 region has the DNA TGTGCCAGCAGCGGACAGGGGGCCCCTGGTGGCTACACCTTC. The V gene is TRBV2, the J gene TRBJ1-2; 11 positions agree with TRBD1. CDR3 length: 14 residues. Germline V lookup: CDR1 SNHLY, CDR2 FYNNEI. J was trimmed by 7 bases and V by 6 bases; bases with no gene match: 7. Full variable domain (outside the CDR3, taken from reference TRBV2 and TRBJ1-2): EPEVTQTPSHQVTQMGQEVILRCVPISNHLYFYWYRQILGQKVEFLVSFYNNEISEKSEIFDDQFSVERPDGSNFTLKIRSTKLEDSAMYFCASSGQGAPGGYTFGSGTRLTVV.

This clone was observed a single time. The rearrangement joins TRBV7-2 to TRBJ2-3, with 14 nucleotides matching TRBD2. CDR1 and CDR2 from the germline V gene are SGHTA and FQGNSA. The V and J ends lost 4 bases and 2 bases, in that order; junction bases with no gene match: 5. This CDR3 comprises 17 residues. The CDR3 DNA is TGTGCCAGCAGCTGGCAGGGACTAGCGGGGGCCACAGATACGCAGTATTTT. As protein: CASSWQGLAGATDTQYF.

The chain combines TRBV7-2 with TRBJ2-7, with 9 bases that match TRBD2. V shed 1 base and J 5 bases; nucleotides not matched to a gene: 6. CDR3 length: 15 amino acids. Germline V gene lookup returns CDR1 SGHTA and CDR2 FQGNSA. DNA for the CDR3: TGTGCCAGCAGCTTAGATAGCGGGAGAGGGAACGAGCAGTACTTC. Translation gives CASSLDSGRGNEQYF.

This chain links TRBV29-1 with TRBJ2-7; TRBD1 matches 7 bases. The J segment lost 5 bases and the V segment lost 6 bases, leaving 10 bases of the junction unmatched. This CDR3 spans 13 amino acids. Germline V gene lookup returns CDR1 SQVTM and CDR2 ANQGSEA. The CDR3 region has the DNA TGCAGCGTCGACAGGGAGTCAACGAACGAGCAGTACTTC. Residues: CSVDRESTNEQYF.

V and J are TRBV28 and TRBJ1-2; a weak D match, TRBD1 (5 bases). CDR1 is MDHEN and CDR2 is SYDVKM in the germline V gene. The CDR3 consists of 12 residues. Trimming stripped 3 bases from V and 9 bases from J, with 11 bases between. The chain's CDR3 is CASSLDTRSYTF. CDR3 nucleotide sequence: TGTGCCAGCAGTTTGGACACGCGGAGCTACACCTTC.

This clone was counted a single time. V and J are TRBV5-1 and TRBJ2-1; D call uncertain. Trimming stripped 0 bases from V and 7 bases from J, with 8 bases between. Germline lookup yields CDR1 SGHRS and CDR2 YFSETQ. CDR3 length: 13 amino acids. In DNA, the CDR3 is TGCGCCAGCAGCTTGGTAGATCCAAATGAGCAGTTCTTC. Its protein product is CASSLVDPNEQFF.

Concerning this clone: Other DNA sequences within the sample encode an identical CDR3. The gene calls are TRBV7-9 and TRBJ2-2; 10 bases align to TRBD2. CDR1 and CDR2 from the germline V gene are SEHNR and FQNEAQ (reference sequence). The ends lost 1 base at V and 0 bases at J; junction bases unmatched: 2. CDR3 length equals 17 residues. The CDR3 bases are TGTGCCAGCAGCTTAGGGCTAGCGGGGGCGAACACCGGGGAGCTGTTTTTT. It yields the protein CASSLGLAGANTGELFF.

V gene TRBV21-1 combines with J gene TRBJ2-7; the DNA was not used to check the table's D call, TRBD1. TRBV21-1 is a pseudogene. The CDR3 is 15 residues long. The CDR3 spells CASSIPGQGSYEQYF. CDR3 bases: TGTGCCAGCAGCATACCGGGACAGGGATCCTACGAGCAGTACTTC.